Listed below are T cell receptor beta chains from one sample, sequenced in a study of cytomegalovirus exposure and HLA in healthy donors. Clones were read by immunoSEQ multiplex PCR, and TCRdb kept only the in-frame ones, dropping some. Found here are fewer than 130,000 clones, less than 85% of them singletons; the top ten hold about an eighth. The material sequenced was PBMCs. These receptors were collected from a man under 40 in good health and CMV-seropositive. CDR3s include the opening cysteine and the closing phenylalanine or tryptophan. Each record gives: V gene, D gene, J gene, clone size, CDR3 protein, CDR3 DNA. D genes are given only for firm matches. Some rows mark clone size as missing; the rest say once, few, many or name a class of expanded clone.

v_call: TRBV7-2
d_call: TRBD1
j_call: TRBJ2-7
clone_size: NA
cdr3_aa: CASSLVLDRAYEQYF
cdr3_nt: TGTGCCAGCAGCTTAGTCTTGGACAGGGCCTACGAGCAGTACTTC

v_call: TRBV4-1
d_call: NA
j_call: TRBJ1-4
clone_size: NA
cdr3_aa: CASREQGSNEKLFF
cdr3_nt: TGCGCCAGCAGGGAACAGGGCTCAAATGAAAAACTGTTTTTT

v_call: TRBV18
d_call: TRBD1
j_call: TRBJ2-7
clone_size: few
cdr3_aa: CASSPRTGDYEQYF
cdr3_nt: TGTGCCAGCTCACCACGGACAGGAGACTACGAGCAGTACTTC

v_call: TRBV7-9
d_call: TRBD1
j_call: TRBJ2-3
clone_size: NA
cdr3_aa: CASSLGQGATDTQYF
cdr3_nt: TGTGCCAGCAGCTTGGGACAGGGTGCCACAGATACGCAGTATTTT

v_call: TRBV9
d_call: TRBD1
j_call: TRBJ2-2
clone_size: NA
cdr3_aa: CASSVTGQGPGELFF
cdr3_nt: TGTGCCAGCAGCGTAACAGGACAGGGGCCCGGGGAGCTGTTTTTT

v_call: TRBV7-2
d_call: NA
j_call: TRBJ2-5
clone_size: NA
cdr3_aa: CASSLVWSGLETQYF
cdr3_nt: TGTGCCAGCAGCTTAGTATGGTCGGGGTTAGAGACCCAGTACTTC

v_call: TRBV9
d_call: TRBD1
j_call: TRBJ2-7
clone_size: NA
cdr3_aa: CASSGREQGSSYEQYF
cdr3_nt: TGTGCCAGCAGCGGCAGAGAACAGGGGAGCTCCTACGAGCAGTACTTC

v_call: TRBV5-6
d_call: TRBD1
j_call: TRBJ2-5
clone_size: once
cdr3_aa: CASSPNGQGYETQYF
cdr3_nt: TGTGCCAGCAGCCCCAACGGACAGGGTTACGAGACCCAGTACTTC

v_call: TRBV4-3
d_call: TRBD1
j_call: TRBJ2-7
clone_size: NA
cdr3_aa: CASSQDGTGGYYEQYF
cdr3_nt: TGCGCCAGCAGCCAAGACGGTACAGGGGGGTATTACGAGCAGTACTTC

v_call: TRBV19
d_call: NA
j_call: TRBJ2-2
clone_size: few
cdr3_aa: CASSSPLAAGELFF
cdr3_nt: TGTGCCAGTAGTTCCCCCTTGGCAGCCGGGGAGCTGTTTTTT

v_call: TRBV9
d_call: TRBD2
j_call: TRBJ2-3
clone_size: NA
cdr3_aa: CASKAGWTDTQYF
cdr3_nt: TGTGCCAGCAAAGCGGGATGGACAGATACGCAGTATTTT

v_call: TRBV6-5
d_call: NA
j_call: TRBJ1-4
clone_size: NA
cdr3_aa: CASSYVARGWEKLFF
cdr3_nt: TGTGCCAGCAGTTACGTTGCCAGGGGATGGGAAAAACTGTTTTTT

v_call: TRBV5-1
d_call: TRBD1
j_call: TRBJ2-2
clone_size: NA
cdr3_aa: CASSTSGGQDNTGELFF
cdr3_nt: TGCGCCAGCAGCACCTCCGGGGGACAGGACAACACCGGGGAGCTGTTTTTT

v_call: TRBV14
d_call: NA
j_call: TRBJ1-1
clone_size: NA
cdr3_aa: CASSPDSFLSTNTEAFF
cdr3_nt: TGTGCCAGCAGCCCCGACAGTTTCCTATCTACGAACACTGAAGCTTTCTTT

v_call: TRBV5-3
d_call: NA
j_call: TRBJ2-4
clone_size: NA
cdr3_aa: CARSSDIQYF
cdr3_nt: TGTGCCAGAAGCTCGGACATTCAGTACTTC

v_call: TRBV18
d_call: NA
j_call: TRBJ2-5
clone_size: NA
cdr3_aa: CASSTGLETQYF
cdr3_nt: TGTGCCAGCTCAACAGGGTTAGAGACCCAGTACTTC

v_call: TRBV27
d_call: TRBD2
j_call: TRBJ2-3
clone_size: NA
cdr3_aa: CASSLGRGTDTQYF
cdr3_nt: TGTGCCAGCAGTTTGGGGAGGGGCACAGATACGCAGTATTTT

v_call: TRBV4-2
d_call: NA
j_call: TRBJ2-1
clone_size: NA
cdr3_aa: CASRAAGDYNEQFF
cdr3_nt: TGTGCCAGCAGAGCAGCGGGCGACTACAATGAGCAGTTCTTC

v_call: TRBV27
d_call: TRBD2
j_call: TRBJ2-5
clone_size: NA
cdr3_aa: CASAPGLAGETQYF
cdr3_nt: TGTGCCAGCGCGCCGGGACTAGCGGGGGAGACCCAGTACTTC

v_call: TRBV30
d_call: NA
j_call: TRBJ1-1
clone_size: NA
cdr3_aa: CAWSVLGGTEAFF
cdr3_nt: TGTGCCTGGAGTGTACTAGGGGGAACTGAAGCTTTCTTT

v_call: TRBV7-2
d_call: NA
j_call: TRBJ2-5
clone_size: few
cdr3_aa: CASSFLQGRVQETQYF
cdr3_nt: TGTGCCAGCAGCTTCCTACAGGGCCGTGTACAAGAGACCCAGTACTTC

v_call: TRBV30
d_call: NA
j_call: TRBJ1-1
clone_size: NA
cdr3_aa: CAWSVGSTEAFF
cdr3_nt: TGTGCCTGGAGTGTCGGGAGCACTGAAGCTTTCTTT

v_call: TRBV28
d_call: TRBD2
j_call: TRBJ2-1
clone_size: NA
cdr3_aa: CASSQISRVAGGPDEQFF
cdr3_nt: TGTGCCAGCAGTCAAATATCTCGAGTAGCGGGGGGGCCCGATGAGCAGTTCTTC

v_call: TRBV9
d_call: TRBD2
j_call: TRBJ2-1
clone_size: NA
cdr3_aa: CASSPTVGLAGTYNEQFF
cdr3_nt: TGTGCCAGCAGCCCCACCGTGGGACTAGCGGGAACCTACAATGAGCAGTTCTTC

v_call: TRBV10-3
d_call: NA
j_call: TRBJ1-5
clone_size: NA
cdr3_aa: CAISEPRDSDNSNQPQHF
cdr3_nt: TGTGCCATCAGTGAGCCGCGAGACAGTGATAATAGCAATCAGCCCCAGCATTTT

v_call: TRBV4-1
d_call: NA
j_call: TRBJ2-1
clone_size: NA
cdr3_aa: CASSQVDLGLSSGNEQFF
cdr3_nt: TGCGCCAGCAGCCAAGTCGACCTGGGACTGTCGTCGGGAAATGAGCAGTTCTTC

v_call: TRBV2
d_call: TRBD1
j_call: TRBJ2-3
clone_size: NA
cdr3_aa: CAEAGTEGSTDTQYF
cdr3_nt: TGTGCAGAGGCCGGGACAGAAGGGAGCACAGATACGCAGTATTTT

v_call: TRBV19
d_call: NA
j_call: TRBJ1-5
clone_size: NA
cdr3_aa: CASSRAAGSNQPQHF
cdr3_nt: TGTGCCAGTAGTCGGGCGGCGGGAAGCAATCAGCCCCAGCATTTT

v_call: TRBV29-1
d_call: TRBD2
j_call: TRBJ2-7
clone_size: once
cdr3_aa: CSVERGTPYEQYF
cdr3_nt: TGCAGCGTTGAGCGGGGGACCCCCTACGAGCAGTACTTC

v_call: TRBV14
d_call: TRBD2
j_call: TRBJ2-7
clone_size: NA
cdr3_aa: CASSQTGGALYEQYF
cdr3_nt: TGTGCCAGCAGCCAAACCGGGGGGGCCCTCTACGAGCAGTACTTC

v_call: TRBV27
d_call: TRBD2
j_call: TRBJ2-7
clone_size: NA
cdr3_aa: CASRPAGGGYEQYF
cdr3_nt: TGTGCCAGCAGACCGGCCGGCGGGGGGTACGAGCAGTACTTC

v_call: TRBV27
d_call: NA
j_call: TRBJ2-7
clone_size: NA
cdr3_aa: CASSLFSGQAYEQYF
cdr3_nt: TGTGCCAGCAGTTTATTTAGCGGACAGGCCTACGAGCAGTACTTC

v_call: TRBV2
d_call: TRBD2
j_call: TRBJ2-5
clone_size: NA
cdr3_aa: CALAPTGGRETQYF
cdr3_nt: TGTGCCCTAGCCCCCACGGGGGGGCGGGAGACCCAGTACTTC

v_call: TRBV4-3
d_call: TRBD1
j_call: TRBJ1-5
clone_size: NA
cdr3_aa: CASSQAVGQNNQPQHF
cdr3_nt: TGCGCCAGCAGCCAAGCCGTGGGACAGAACAATCAGCCCCAGCATTTT

v_call: TRBV6-4
d_call: TRBD2
j_call: TRBJ2-2
clone_size: NA
cdr3_aa: CASSGNPGTSGRTGELFF
cdr3_nt: TGTGCCAGCAGTGGCAATCCCGGGACTAGCGGGAGGACCGGGGAGCTGTTTTTT

v_call: TRBV6-6
d_call: TRBD1
j_call: TRBJ1-1
clone_size: NA
cdr3_aa: CASSSGTGRSTEAFF
cdr3_nt: TGTGCCAGCAGTTCCGGGACAGGGAGGAGCACTGAAGCTTTCTTT

v_call: TRBV19
d_call: NA
j_call: TRBJ2-2
clone_size: NA
cdr3_aa: CASNPGHRTGELFF
cdr3_nt: TGTGCCAGTAACCCCGGACATCGGACCGGGGAGCTGTTTTTT

v_call: TRBV4-1
d_call: TRBD2
j_call: TRBJ2-3
clone_size: NA
cdr3_aa: CASSPPPGLNTDTQYF
cdr3_nt: TGCGCCAGCAGCCCCCCTCCGGGACTAAATACAGATACGCAGTATTTT

v_call: TRBV6-1
d_call: NA
j_call: TRBJ2-1
clone_size: NA
cdr3_aa: CATRGHKFF
cdr3_nt: TGTGCCACCAGGGGCCACAAATTCTTC

v_call: TRBV7-6
d_call: TRBD1
j_call: TRBJ2-7
clone_size: NA
cdr3_aa: CASSRTGGLEDLYF
cdr3_nt: TGTGCCAGCAGCCGGACAGGGGGCTTGGAAGATTTGTACTTC

v_call: TRBV5-6
d_call: NA
j_call: TRBJ2-2
clone_size: few
cdr3_aa: CASSLTGGGELFF
cdr3_nt: TGTGCCAGCAGCTTGACTGGAGGCGGGGAGCTGTTTTTT

v_call: TRBV7-6
d_call: TRBD2
j_call: TRBJ2-7
clone_size: NA
cdr3_aa: CASSSTSGGAYEQYF
cdr3_nt: TGTGCCAGCAGCTCGACTAGCGGGGGGGCCTACGAGCAGTACTTC

v_call: TRBV7-8
d_call: TRBD1
j_call: TRBJ1-1
clone_size: few
cdr3_aa: CASSLERTGEGTEAFF
cdr3_nt: TGTGCCAGCAGCTTAGAAAGGACAGGGGAAGGGACTGAAGCTTTCTTT

v_call: TRBV19
d_call: TRBD1
j_call: TRBJ1-1
clone_size: NA
cdr3_aa: CATQTGGYTEAFF
cdr3_nt: TGTGCCACCCAGACAGGGGGTTACACTGAAGCTTTCTTT

v_call: TRBV28
d_call: NA
j_call: TRBJ2-1
clone_size: NA
cdr3_aa: CASSLDRSSEQFF
cdr3_nt: TGTGCCAGCAGTTTAGACAGGAGTAGTGAGCAGTTCTTC

v_call: TRBV9
d_call: NA
j_call: TRBJ2-5
clone_size: NA
cdr3_aa: CASSVGQAGAQYF
cdr3_nt: TGTGCCAGCAGCGTAGGCCAGGCGGGCGCCCAGTACTTC

v_call: TRBV27
d_call: TRBD2
j_call: TRBJ2-1
clone_size: once
cdr3_aa: CASSFSFGLAGVVYNEQFF
cdr3_nt: TGTGCCAGCAGTTTCTCCTTCGGACTAGCGGGGGTCGTTTACAATGAGCAGTTCTTC

v_call: TRBV5-5
d_call: NA
j_call: TRBJ2-5
clone_size: NA
cdr3_aa: CASSFGGVETQYF
cdr3_nt: TGTGCCAGCAGCTTTGGAGGGGTCGAGACCCAGTACTTC

v_call: TRBV6-1
d_call: TRBD1
j_call: TRBJ2-7
clone_size: NA
cdr3_aa: CASRTGTGGTREQYF
cdr3_nt: TGTGCCAGCAGAACCGGGACAGGGGGCACTCGGGAGCAGTACTTC

v_call: TRBV27
d_call: TRBD1
j_call: TRBJ2-7
clone_size: NA
cdr3_aa: CASSYPGQGAHEQYF
cdr3_nt: TGTGCCAGCAGCTACCCCGGGCAGGGGGCCCACGAGCAGTACTTC

v_call: TRBV6-1
d_call: NA
j_call: TRBJ2-6
clone_size: NA
cdr3_aa: CASSTEHSGANGLTF
cdr3_nt: TGTGCCAGCAGCACCGAACACTCTGGGGCCAACGGCCTGACTTTC

v_call: TRBV19
d_call: NA
j_call: TRBJ1-1
clone_size: NA
cdr3_aa: CASSIQGGTEAFF
cdr3_nt: TGTGCCAGTAGTATACAGGGTGGGACTGAAGCTTTCTTT

v_call: TRBV6-5
d_call: NA
j_call: TRBJ1-6
clone_size: NA
cdr3_aa: CASSQLRGALHF
cdr3_nt: TGTGCCAGCAGCCAGTTACGGGGGGCCCTCCACTTT

v_call: TRBV10-3
d_call: TRBD2
j_call: TRBJ2-3
clone_size: few
cdr3_aa: CAISDAAGDTQYF
cdr3_nt: TGTGCCATCAGTGATGCAGCGGGGGATACGCAGTATTTT

v_call: TRBV18
d_call: NA
j_call: TRBJ1-1
clone_size: NA
cdr3_aa: CANSPGNTEAFF
cdr3_nt: TGTGCCAACTCACCCGGGAACACTGAAGCTTTCTTT

v_call: TRBV4-1
d_call: NA
j_call: TRBJ2-5
clone_size: NA
cdr3_aa: CASSPLVGGLAQETQYF
cdr3_nt: TGCGCCAGCAGCCCATTGGTAGGTGGGCTAGCCCAAGAGACCCAGTACTTC

v_call: TRBV27
d_call: TRBD2
j_call: TRBJ2-5
clone_size: NA
cdr3_aa: CASSLGVAGGEETQYF
cdr3_nt: TGTGCCAGCAGTTTAGGCGTAGCGGGGGGAGAAGAGACCCAGTACTTC

v_call: TRBV2
d_call: TRBD1
j_call: TRBJ1-4
clone_size: NA
cdr3_aa: CASSELGQGNNEKLFF
cdr3_nt: TGTGCCAGCAGTGAACTCGGACAGGGAAATAATGAAAAACTGTTTTTT

v_call: TRBV18
d_call: NA
j_call: TRBJ1-5
clone_size: NA
cdr3_aa: CASSPGGASNQPQHF
cdr3_nt: TGTGCCAGCTCACCTGGGGGGGCAAGCAATCAGCCCCAGCATTTT